The following is a T cell receptor beta chain sequence with its context. The trim removed 7 bases at V and 7 bases at J, leaving 8 bases unmatched. The germline V gene has CDR1 MNHNY and CDR2 SVGAGI (reference sequence). This CDR3 comprises 15 residues. The sample belongs to a study of blood T cell repertoires in COVID-19. In the study overall: Material from acute and convalescent COVID-19 was sourced from the United States, Italy and Spain.

The method was immunoSEQ multiplex PCR; TCRdb's version includes in-frame clones alone and lacks a portion of them. The data show about 30,000 clones, around 90% seen once. This clonotype was sampled from a human donor in a cohort sampled during active COVID-19. Sequences were obtained from peripheral blood. The chain has TRBV6-6 and TRBJ1-6; TRBD1 aligns across 9 bases. The CDR3 loop reads CASTLTGTGNSPLHF. CDR3 DNA: TGTGCCAGCACCCTAACAGGGACAGGGAATTCACCCCTCCACTTT.